The present T cell receptor beta chain was sequenced within a study of blood T cell repertoires in COVID-19. Overall study context: Donors in the United States, Italy and Spain gave samples during acute or convalescent COVID-19. PBMCs, B-cell-depleted T cells, or T cells were the source of the cDNA or gDNA that made up the material.

This clone was detected once. Original processing methods: Quantification of nucleated cells was approximated via reference gene primer amplification. Assay used: immunoSEQ multiplex PCR; TCRdb lists only in-frame clones, some missing. D and trimming were read from the DNA, whereas the V and J calls and clone size are those reported in that table. The sample has 250,000 to 350,000 clones, 85% to 90% seen once. The Seattle patients, enrolled during active infection, were followed longitudinally. CDR1 and CDR2 from the germline V gene are SGHVS and FQNEAQ. Trimming took 0 bases from V and 6 from J; bases not matched to a gene: 1. This CDR3 has 14 amino acids.

This chain uses TRBV7-8 with TRBJ2-2, with 7 positions matching TRBD2. This TCR was recovered from a woman aged 25 to 39 with COVID-19, enrolled during active disease. Sequencing used peripheral blood. CDR3: CASSLARGAGELFF. CDR3 sequence (DNA): TGTGCCAGCAGCTTAGCTCGGGGGGCCGGGGAGCTGTTTTTT.